One sample yielded the 20 T cell receptor beta chains listed below, sequenced in a study of cytomegalovirus exposure and HLA in healthy donors. With 60 Vbeta and 13 Jbeta primers, the PCR was carried out. Clones were sequenced by immunoSEQ multiplex PCR, and TCRdb holds only the in-frame ones, with some missing. Here the sample spans approximately 130,000 clones, roughly 79% being singletons. The sequencing input was PBMCs. Source of these receptors: a woman aged 40 to 49 in good health and CMV-seronegative.

This chain uses TRBV20-1 with TRBJ2-5, with 7 bases identical to TRBD1. Germline assignment: CDR1 DFQATT and CDR2 SNEGSKA (reference sequence). The CDR3 runs 11 residues. The J segment lost 5 bases and the V segment lost 7 bases, leaving 4 bases of the junction unmatched. DNA for the CDR3: TGCAGTGGGACAGGAGGCGAGACCCAGTACTTC. Protein product: CSGTGGETQYF.

This chain joins TRBV11-3 and TRBJ2-1; the match to TRBD1 covers 7 bases. V shed 5 bases, J shed 10 bases, and the junction held 8 bases outside the gene matches. Germline CDR1 and CDR2: SGHNT and YENEEA. This CDR3 contains 13 residues. For the CDR3, the DNA is TGTGCCAGCAGCACCGGACAGGCAGCGGAGCAGTTCTTC. Translating it yields CASSTGQAAEQFF.

This clone came up a few times. The J gene is TRBJ2-3, the V gene TRBV5-1; possible D gene TRBD1, 6 bases. V lost 5 bases and J 0 bases, leaving 10 bases between the germline ends. CDR3 length: 14 residues. Germline loops: CDR1 SGHRS, CDR2 YFSETQ. CDR3 protein: CASSNGQSTDTQYF. Written as DNA, the CDR3 is TGCGCCAGCAGTAATGGACAGAGCACAGATACGCAGTATTTT.

As regards this clone: One junction end does not reproduce the germline sequence, and a read error may be involved. The CDR3 reads CASTLGQGFSPQPQHF. In DNA, the CDR3 is TGTGCCAGCACCTTAGGACAGGGCTTCTCGCCGCAGCCCCAGCATTTT. The genes are TRBV7-8 and TRBJ1-5; 8 nucleotides line up with TRBD1. The CDR3 loop spans 16 amino acids. Looked up from germline, CDR1 is SGHVS and CDR2 is FQNEAQ. The whole variable domain, filled in from reference TRBV7-8 and TRBJ1-5, reads GAGVSQSPRYKVAKRGQDVALRCDPISGHVSLFWYQQALGQGPEFLTYFQNEAQLDKSGLPSDRFFAERPEGSVSTLKIQRTQQEDSAVYLCASTLGQGFSPQPQHFGDGTRLSIL.

This clone was seen a few times. The chain combines TRBV27 with TRBJ2-5, with TRBD2 matching 8 bases. In germline, CDR1 is MNHEY, CDR2 SMNVEV (reference sequence). The CDR3 loop spans 15 amino acids. The J segment lost 2 bases and the V segment lost 2 bases, leaving 4 bases of the junction unmatched. The CDR3 loop is CASSLLAGRQETQYF. The CDR3 DNA reads as TGTGCCAGCAGTTTACTAGCGGGCAGACAAGAGACCCAGTACTTC.

The chain carries TRBV2 and TRBJ1-1; D ambiguous. The CDR3 totals 11 residues. Germline-derived CDR1 and CDR2 are SNHLY and FYNNEI. Trimming took 3 bases from V and 11 from J, leaving 10 bases between them. The CDR3: CASSEGGVAFF. The CDR3 nucleotides are TGTGCCAGCAGTGAGGGCGGGGTGGCTTTCTTT. Combining the CDR3 with reference TRBV2 and TRBJ1-1 gives the whole variable domain EPEVTQTPSHQVTQMGQEVILRCVPISNHLYFYWYRQILGQKVEFLVSFYNNEISEKSEIFDDQFSVERPDGSNFTLKIRSTKLEDSAMYFCASSEGGVAFFGQGTRLTVV.

The chain couples TRBV28 to TRBJ2-2; D unclear. The V end was cut by 4 bases, the J end by 5 bases, with 8 bases between. Germline V gene data show CDR1 as MDHEN and CDR2 as SYDVKM. This CDR3 is 13 amino acids long. The CDR3, as DNA: TGTGCCAGCAGTTCTGACTGGACCGGGGAGCTGTTTTTT. It codes for CASSSDWTGELFF. Looking up the rest from reference TRBV28 and TRBJ2-2 gives the full variable domain: DVKVTQSSRYLVKRTGEKVFLECVQDMDHENMFWYRQDPGLGLRLIYFSYDVKMKEKGDIPEGYSVSREKKERFSLILESASTNQTSMYLCASSSDWTGELFFGEGSRLTVL.

The chain is built from TRBV5-1 and TRBJ2-5, with 12 bases matching TRBD1. Trimming at V came to 3 bases and at J to 4 bases, leaving 10 bases not matched to a gene. Germline CDR1 is SGHRS and CDR2 is YFSETQ. The CDR3 is made up of 17 amino acids. CDR3 sequence reads: CASSWGDRGLIGETQYF. The CDR3, as DNA: TGCGCCAGCAGCTGGGGGGACAGGGGGCTAATAGGAGAGACCCAGTACTTC.

The rearrangement uses TRBV5-1 and TRBJ1-1; D unclear. Trimming cost V 3 bases and J 5 bases, with 11 bases left between them. The CDR3 consists of 13 residues. Germline CDR1 and CDR2: SGHRS and YFSETQ. As DNA, the CDR3 is TGCGCCAGCAGCTCCCAGGTTGAAACTGAAGCTTTCTTT. Protein product: CASSSQVETEAFF.

The rearrangement uses TRBV23-1 and TRBJ1-1, with 7 bases that match TRBD1. TRBV23-1 is sorted into the ORF group, with uncertain function. The CDR3 sequence is 15 residues long. V lost 3 bases and J lost 7; bases outside the gene matches: 11. The CDR3 sequence is CASSQRFRGPGEAFF. As DNA, the CDR3 is TGCGCCAGCAGTCAGAGATTTAGGGGGCCGGGTGAAGCTTTCTTT.

The chain carries TRBV19 and TRBJ1-6, with D perhaps matching TRBD1 (5 bases). The V and J ends lost 6 bases and 7 bases respectively, with 16 bases between them. The CDR3 is 15 residues long. Per the germline V gene, CDR1 is LNHDA and CDR2 is SQIVND (reference sequence). The CDR3 loop reads CASSQFGGGNSPLHF. DNA for the CDR3: TGTGCCAGTAGCCAGTTTGGGGGAGGCAATTCACCCCTCCACTTT.

The chain combines TRBV9 with TRBJ2-1, with a possible D match to TRBD2 (6 bases). The CDR3 contains 14 residues. CDR1 and CDR2 (germline): SGDLS, YYNGEE. V dropped 2 bases and J dropped 5 bases, with 11 bases sitting between them. CDR3 sequence (DNA): TGTGCCAGCAGCGTGGCGGGATCGAACAATGAGCAGTTCTTC. Protein sequence: CASSVAGSNNEQFF.

The CDR3, as DNA: TGTGCCAGCAGGGGACTCAGGGGGACCCTCTCTGGGGCCAACGTCCTGACTTTC. It yields the protein CASRGLRGTLSGANVLTF. J is TRBJ2-6 and V is TRBV27; a weak D match, TRBD1 (7 bases). The CDR3 length is 18 residues. Trimming took 6 bases from V and 0 from J, leaving 18 bases between them. Germline loops: CDR1 MNHEY, CDR2 SMNVEV (reference sequence).

The rearrangement joins TRBV25-1 to TRBJ2-7; weak D call: TRBD1 (6 bases). The V end was cut by 8 bases, the J end by 6 bases, with 11 bases between. Germline V lookup: CDR1 MGHDK, CDR2 SYGVNS. The CDR3 covers 11 residues. The CDR3 nucleotides are TGTGCCAGCCAACGACAGGCCGAGCAGTACTTC. As protein: CASQRQAEQYF.

The chain is built from TRBV5-1 and TRBJ2-2; 10 bases are a match to TRBD2. Per germline, CDR1 SGHRS and CDR2 YFSETQ. V trimming: 0 bases; J trimming: 4 bases; junction bases outside the gene matches: 6. CDR3 length: 17 residues. In nucleotides, the CDR3 is TGCGCCAGCAGCTTGGGGTCTAGCGGGAGTCCCACCGGGGAGCTGTTTTTT. This encodes CASSLGSSGSPTGELFF.

The rearrangement links TRBV9 to TRBJ2-7; 9 positions agree with TRBD1. Germline V gives CDR1 SGDLS, CDR2 YYNGEE. This CDR3 is built from 14 residues. The V gene end was trimmed by 2 bases and the J gene end by 7 bases; junction bases not matched to a gene: 7. The CDR3 DNA sequence: TGTGCCAGCAGCGTTCGGGACAGGGAGAGGGAGCAGTACTTC. Encoded protein: CASSVRDREREQYF.

The chain carries TRBV6-1 and TRBJ1-5; 7 nucleotides agree with TRBD1. CDR1 is MNHNS and CDR2 is SASEGT in the germline V gene. Trimming took 3 bases from V and 3 from J; bases not matched to a gene: 17. The CDR3 loop spans 19 amino acids. The CDR3 is CASSEANLNRGHYNQPQHF. The CDR3 region has the DNA TGTGCCAGCAGTGAGGCCAACTTAAACAGGGGCCACTACAATCAGCCCCAGCATTTT.

The V call is TRBV5-1, the J call TRBJ1-2; TRBD1 aligns across 8 bases. The germline V gene encodes CDR1 SGHRS and CDR2 YFSETQ. The V and J ends lost 4 bases and 2 bases, in that order; junction bases with no gene match: 4. CDR3 size: 14 residues. CDR3 sequence reads: CASSIRGLNYGYTF. The CDR3 DNA reads as TGCGCCAGCAGCATCAGGGGGCTCAACTATGGCTACACCTTC.

The V gene is TRBV28, the J gene TRBJ1-5; 8 nucleotides agree with TRBD1. The ends lost 7 bases at V and 7 bases at J; junction bases unmatched: 12. Germline assignment: CDR1 MDHEN and CDR2 SYDVKM. The CDR3 length is 15 residues. The DNA for the CDR3 is TGTGCCAGCACCAATCTGGACAGGGCGGGCCAGCCCCAGCATTTT. Its protein is CASTNLDRAGQPQHF. The full variable domain, with the rest looked up from reference TRBV28 and TRBJ1-5, is DVKVTQSSRYLVKRTGEKVFLECVQDMDHENMFWYRQDPGLGLRLIYFSYDVKMKEKGDIPEGYSVSREKKERFSLILESASTNQTSMYLCASTNLDRAGQPQHFGDGTRLSIL.

The V gene is TRBV13, the J gene TRBJ2-7, with TRBD2 matching 9 bases. V lost 5 bases to trimming and J lost 7 bases; unmatched junction nucleotides: 9. The germline V gene has CDR1 PRHDT and CDR2 FYEKMQ (reference sequence). The CDR3 is made up of 14 amino acids. CDR3 coding DNA: TGTGCCAGCAGCACCCGGACTAGCGTCGGTGAGCAGTACTTC. Amino acid sequence: CASSTRTSVGEQYF.